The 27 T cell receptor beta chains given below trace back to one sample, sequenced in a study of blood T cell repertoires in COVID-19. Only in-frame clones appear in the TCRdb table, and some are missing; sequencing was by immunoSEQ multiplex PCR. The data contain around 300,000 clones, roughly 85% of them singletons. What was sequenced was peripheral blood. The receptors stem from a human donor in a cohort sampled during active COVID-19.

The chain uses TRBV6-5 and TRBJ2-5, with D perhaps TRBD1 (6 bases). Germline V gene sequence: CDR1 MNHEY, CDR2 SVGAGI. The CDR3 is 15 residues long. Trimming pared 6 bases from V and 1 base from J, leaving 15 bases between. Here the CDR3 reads CASREIGTPQETQYF. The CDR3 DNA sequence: TGTGCCAGCAGAGAGATCGGGACACCCCAAGAGACCCAGTACTTC.

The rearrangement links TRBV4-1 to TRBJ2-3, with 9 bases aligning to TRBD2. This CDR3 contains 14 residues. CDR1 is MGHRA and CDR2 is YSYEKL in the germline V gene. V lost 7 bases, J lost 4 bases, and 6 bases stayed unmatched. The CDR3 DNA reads TGCGCCAGCAACCCCGTAGCGGGGGCAGATACGCAGTATTTT. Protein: CASNPVAGADTQYF.

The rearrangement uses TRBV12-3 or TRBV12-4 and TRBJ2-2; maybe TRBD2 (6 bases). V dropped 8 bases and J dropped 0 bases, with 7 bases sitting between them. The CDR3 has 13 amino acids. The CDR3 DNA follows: TGTGCCAGCGGGAGGACGAACACCGGGGAGCTGTTTTTT. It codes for CASGRTNTGELFF.

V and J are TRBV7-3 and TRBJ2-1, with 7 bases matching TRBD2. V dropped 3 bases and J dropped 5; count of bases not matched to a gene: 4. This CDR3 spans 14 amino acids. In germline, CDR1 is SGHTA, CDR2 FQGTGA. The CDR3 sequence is CASSFTSEHNEQFF. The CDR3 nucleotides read TGTGCCAGCAGCTTCACTAGCGAACACAATGAGCAGTTCTTC.

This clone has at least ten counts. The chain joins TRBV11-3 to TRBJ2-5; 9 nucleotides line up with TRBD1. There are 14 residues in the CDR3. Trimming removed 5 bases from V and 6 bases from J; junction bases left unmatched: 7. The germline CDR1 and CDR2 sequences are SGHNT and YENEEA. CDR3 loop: CASSPTGGAKTQYF. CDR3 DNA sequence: TGTGCCAGCAGCCCAACAGGGGGCGCGAAGACCCAGTACTTC.

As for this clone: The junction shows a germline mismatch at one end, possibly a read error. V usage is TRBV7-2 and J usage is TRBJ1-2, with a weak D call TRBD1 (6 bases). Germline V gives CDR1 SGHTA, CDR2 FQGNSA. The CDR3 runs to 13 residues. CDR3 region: CASSLGGQTEGAF. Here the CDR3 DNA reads TGTGCCAGCAGCTTAGGCGGACAGACCGAAGGGGCCTTC.

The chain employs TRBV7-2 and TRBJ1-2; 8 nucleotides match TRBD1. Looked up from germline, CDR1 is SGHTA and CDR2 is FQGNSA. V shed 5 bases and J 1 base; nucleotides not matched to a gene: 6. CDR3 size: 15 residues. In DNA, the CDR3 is TGTGCCAGCAGCCAAGGGGACAGGCGTAACTATGGCTACACCTTC. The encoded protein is CASSQGDRRNYGYTF.

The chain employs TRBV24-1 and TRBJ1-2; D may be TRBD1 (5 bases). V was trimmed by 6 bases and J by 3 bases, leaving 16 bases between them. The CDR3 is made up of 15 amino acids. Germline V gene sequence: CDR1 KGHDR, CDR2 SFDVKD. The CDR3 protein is CATSSAGAGDYGYTF. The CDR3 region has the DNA TGTGCCACCAGTTCTGCCGGGGCGGGAGACTATGGCTACACCTTC.

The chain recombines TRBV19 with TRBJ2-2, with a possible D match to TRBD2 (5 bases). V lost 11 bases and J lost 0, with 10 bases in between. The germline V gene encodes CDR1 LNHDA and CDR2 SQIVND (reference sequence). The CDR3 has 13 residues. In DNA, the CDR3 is TGTGCCGTCGGGAAAACGAACACCGGGGAGCTGTTTTTT. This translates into CAVGKTNTGELFF.

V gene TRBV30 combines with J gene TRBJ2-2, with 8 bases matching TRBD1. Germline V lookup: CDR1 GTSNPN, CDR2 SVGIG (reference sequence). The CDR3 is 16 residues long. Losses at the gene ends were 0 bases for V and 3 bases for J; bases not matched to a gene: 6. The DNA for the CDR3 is TGTGCCTGGAGTGTAGGCAGGGGGCAATACACCGGGGAGCTGTTTTTT. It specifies CAWSVGRGQYTGELFF.

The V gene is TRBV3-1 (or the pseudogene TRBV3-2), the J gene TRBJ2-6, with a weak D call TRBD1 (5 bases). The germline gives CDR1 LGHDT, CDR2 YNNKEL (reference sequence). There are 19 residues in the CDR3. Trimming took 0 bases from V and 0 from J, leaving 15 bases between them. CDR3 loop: CASSQDYRQGSSGANVLTF. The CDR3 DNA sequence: TGTGCCAGCAGCCAAGATTACCGTCAGGGAAGCTCTGGGGCCAACGTCCTGACTTTC.

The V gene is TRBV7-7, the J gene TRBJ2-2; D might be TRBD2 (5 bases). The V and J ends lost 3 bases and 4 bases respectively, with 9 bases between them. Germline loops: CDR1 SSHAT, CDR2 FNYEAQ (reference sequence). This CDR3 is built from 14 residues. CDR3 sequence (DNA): TGTGCCAGCAGCTTCGAGGGATTCACCGGGGAGCTGTTTTTT. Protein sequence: CASSFEGFTGELFF.

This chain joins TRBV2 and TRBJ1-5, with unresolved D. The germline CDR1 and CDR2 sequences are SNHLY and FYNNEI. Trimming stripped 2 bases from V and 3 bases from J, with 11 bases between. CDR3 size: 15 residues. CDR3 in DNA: TGTGCCAGCAGTGAACAAGAGGGCCCCAATCAGCCCCAGCATTTT. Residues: CASSEQEGPNQPQHF.

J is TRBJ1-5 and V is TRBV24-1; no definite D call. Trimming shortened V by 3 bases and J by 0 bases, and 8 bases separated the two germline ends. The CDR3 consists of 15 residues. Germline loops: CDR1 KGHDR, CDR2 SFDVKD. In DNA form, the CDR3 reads TGTGCCACCAGTGATAGGCGGAATAGCAATCAGCCCCAGCATTTT. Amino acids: CATSDRRNSNQPQHF.

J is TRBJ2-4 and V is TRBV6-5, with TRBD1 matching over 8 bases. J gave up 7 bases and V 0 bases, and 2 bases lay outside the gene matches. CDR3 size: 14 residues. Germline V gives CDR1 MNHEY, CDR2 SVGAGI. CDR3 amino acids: CASSYSGQVNIQYF. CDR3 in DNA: TGTGCCAGCAGTTACTCGGGACAGGTTAACATTCAGTACTTC.

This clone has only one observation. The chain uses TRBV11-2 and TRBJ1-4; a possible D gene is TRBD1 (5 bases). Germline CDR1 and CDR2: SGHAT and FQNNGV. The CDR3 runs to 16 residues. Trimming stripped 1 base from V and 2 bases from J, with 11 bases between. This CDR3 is CASSLGGDLTNEKLFF. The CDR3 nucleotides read TGTGCCAGCAGCTTAGGGGGGGATTTGACTAATGAAAAACTGTTTTTT.

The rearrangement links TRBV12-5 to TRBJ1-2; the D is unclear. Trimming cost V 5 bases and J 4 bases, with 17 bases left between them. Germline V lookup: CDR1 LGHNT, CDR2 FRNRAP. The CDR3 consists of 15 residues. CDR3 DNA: TGTGCTAGTGGTCCCGAACTTGGTGTGAGCTATGGCTACACCTTC. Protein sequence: CASGPELGVSYGYTF.

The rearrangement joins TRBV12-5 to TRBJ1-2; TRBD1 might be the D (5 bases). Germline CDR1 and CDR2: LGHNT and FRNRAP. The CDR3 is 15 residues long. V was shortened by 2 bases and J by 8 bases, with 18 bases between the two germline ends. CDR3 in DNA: TGTGCTAGTGGTTTGCCTTCGACAGCACAGAGGGGCTACACCTTC. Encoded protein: CASGLPSTAQRGYTF.

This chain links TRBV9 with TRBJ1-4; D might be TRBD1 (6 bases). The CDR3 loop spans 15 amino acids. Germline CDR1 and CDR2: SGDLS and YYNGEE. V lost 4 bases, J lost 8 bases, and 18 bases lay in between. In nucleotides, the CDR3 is TGTGCCAGCAGCCCCCAGGCAGGGGCCATCGAAAAACTGTTTTTT. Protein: CASSPQAGAIEKLFF.

CDR3 sequence reads: CSASVLAGGRDEQFF. CDR3 DNA: TGCAGTGCTAGTGTATTAGCGGGGGGCCGGGATGAGCAGTTCTTC. The rearrangement links TRBV20-1 to TRBJ2-1; TRBD2 agrees at 10 bases. Losses at the gene ends were 3 bases for V and 8 bases for J; bases not matched to a gene: 10. CDR1 and CDR2 (germline): DFQATT, SNEGSKA (reference sequence). This CDR3 spans 15 amino acids.

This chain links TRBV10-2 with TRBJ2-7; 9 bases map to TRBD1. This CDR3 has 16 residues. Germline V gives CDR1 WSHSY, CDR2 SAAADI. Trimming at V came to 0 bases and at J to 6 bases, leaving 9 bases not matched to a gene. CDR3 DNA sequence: TGCGCCAGCAGTGAGTCCCCGGGACAGGGATTGGGCGAGCAGTACTTC. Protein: CASSESPGQGLGEQYF.

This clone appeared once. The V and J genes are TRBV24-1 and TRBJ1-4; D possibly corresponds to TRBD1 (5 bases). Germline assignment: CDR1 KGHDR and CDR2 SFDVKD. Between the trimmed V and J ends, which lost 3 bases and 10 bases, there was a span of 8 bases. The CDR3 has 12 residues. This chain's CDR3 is CATSDAGLKLFF. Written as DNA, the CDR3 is TGTGCCACCAGTGATGCGGGACTAAAACTGTTTTTT.

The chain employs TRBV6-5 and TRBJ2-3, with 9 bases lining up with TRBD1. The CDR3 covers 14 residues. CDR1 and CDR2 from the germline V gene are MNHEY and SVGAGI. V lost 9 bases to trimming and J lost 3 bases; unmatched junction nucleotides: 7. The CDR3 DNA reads TGTGCCAGTGTCCGGGACAGGGTTACAGATACGCAGTATTTT. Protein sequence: CASVRDRVTDTQYF.

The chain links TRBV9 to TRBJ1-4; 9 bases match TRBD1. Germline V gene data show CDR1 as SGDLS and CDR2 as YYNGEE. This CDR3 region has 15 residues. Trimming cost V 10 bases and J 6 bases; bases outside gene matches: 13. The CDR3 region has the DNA TGTGCCGGGAAGAGGGCCGGACAGGGGTATGAAAAACTGTTTTTT. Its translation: CAGKRAGQGYEKLFF.

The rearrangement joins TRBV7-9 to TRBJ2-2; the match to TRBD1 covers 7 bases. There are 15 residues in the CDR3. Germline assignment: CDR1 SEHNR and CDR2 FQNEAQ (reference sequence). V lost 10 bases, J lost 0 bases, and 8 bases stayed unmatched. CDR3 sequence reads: CAILPGQTNTGELFF. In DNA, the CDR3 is TGTGCCATCCTCCCGGGACAGACGAACACCGGGGAGCTGTTTTTT.

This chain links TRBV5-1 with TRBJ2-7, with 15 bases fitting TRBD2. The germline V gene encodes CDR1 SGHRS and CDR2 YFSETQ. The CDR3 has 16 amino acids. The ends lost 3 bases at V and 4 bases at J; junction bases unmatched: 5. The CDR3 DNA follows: TGCGCCAGCAGCTCGGGACTAGCGGGGGGCCCATACGAGCAGTACTTC. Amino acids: CASSSGLAGGPYEQYF.

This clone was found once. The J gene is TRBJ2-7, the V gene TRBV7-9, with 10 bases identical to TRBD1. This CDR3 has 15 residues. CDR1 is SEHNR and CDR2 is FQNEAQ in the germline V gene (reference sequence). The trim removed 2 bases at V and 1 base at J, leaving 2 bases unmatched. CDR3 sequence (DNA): TGTGCCAGCAGCTTACGGGGACAGGGGTCCTACGAGCAGTACTTC. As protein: CASSLRGQGSYEQYF.